The 26 T cell receptor beta chains below all came from one sample that was sequenced in a study of identical twins (dated by TCRdb to the mid-2010s). Library preparation was by 5' RACE. Sequencer: Illumina HiSeq 2000. The public reads were run again by TCRdb, first through fastp at Q25 and then through MiXCR, and only productive beta chains were kept. Rows are combined by CDR3 protein, so each entry shows the most common genes and DNA. The sample table contains more than 400,000 distinct CDR3 sequences; only one count was recorded for roughly 15% of them. Roughly 0.43% of the sample is held by the ten biggest clonotypes. This sample was shared with a second study, whose subject was yellow fever vaccine responses in identical twins.

Sequencing was done on a sample of CD4+ T cells sorted from blood. These receptor sequences come from a woman between 18 and 30 years old in good health.

This clonotype was observed a few times. This chain uses TRBV4-1 with TRBJ2-3; D is unresolved. The CDR3 has 14 amino acids. CDR1 and CDR2 (germline): MGHRA, YSYEKL. V shed 1 base and J shed 2 bases, with 7 bases lying between them. In DNA, the CDR3 is TGCGCCAGCAGCCAAGGAATGTACACAGATACGCAGTATTTT. As protein: CASSQGMYTDTQYF.

The chain links TRBV27 to TRBJ2-3; the match to TRBD2 covers 15 bases. The CDR3 is 20 amino acids. The germline gives CDR1 MNHEY, CDR2 SMNVEV (reference sequence). J gave up 2 bases and V 3 bases, and 12 bases lay outside the gene matches. The CDR3 reads CASSFSIGTSGGILTDTQYF. In DNA, the CDR3 is TGTGCCAGCAGTTTCTCCATCGGGACTAGCGGGGGGATTCTCACAGATACGCAGTATTTT.

This clonotype is a singleton in its sample. This chain links TRBV5-1 with TRBJ1-2; 9 nucleotides agree with TRBD1. V shed 4 bases, J shed 8 bases, and the junction held 3 bases outside the gene matches. CDR1 SGHRS and CDR2 YFSETQ come from the germline V gene. There are 12 residues in the CDR3. CDR3 protein: CASSEDRGGYTF. CDR3 sequence (DNA): TGCGCCAGCAGCGAGGACAGGGGCGGCTACACCTTC.

This clonotype came up a few times. CDR3 region: CASSKRGGETNTGELFF. The CDR3 DNA reads TGTGCCAGCAGCAAACGGGGGGGAGAGACGAACACCGGGGAGCTGTTTTTT. This chain joins TRBV25-1 and TRBJ2-2; TRBD2 matches 8 bases. This CDR3 is 17 amino acids long. From germline, CDR1 is MGHDK and CDR2 SYGVNS. V dropped 6 bases and J dropped 0; count of bases not matched to a gene: 9.

This clonotype came up many times. This rearrangement joins TRBV5-1 to TRBJ1-1; D gene uncertain. This CDR3 has 13 residues. Trimming pared 4 bases from V and 1 base from J, leaving 8 bases between. Germline assignment: CDR1 SGHRS and CDR2 YFSETQ. CDR3 protein: CASSVAANTEAFF. In DNA, the CDR3 is TGCGCCAGCAGCGTGGCAGCGAACACTGAAGCTTTCTTT. Supplemented by reference TRBV5-1 and TRBJ1-1, the full variable domain reads KAGVTQTPRYLIKTRGQQVTLSCSPISGHRSVSWYQQTPGQGLQFLFEYFSETQRNKGNFPGRFSGRQFSNSRSEMNVSTLELGDSALYLCASSVAANTEAFFGQGTRLTVV.

V is TRBV5-6 and J is TRBJ2-7; D gene unclear. V lost 1 base and J lost 0, with 8 bases in between. CDR1 SGHDT and CDR2 YYEEEE come from the germline V gene. This CDR3 spans 14 amino acids. The CDR3 region is CASSLTSLSYEQYV. The CDR3 DNA sequence: TGTGCCAGCAGCTTGACAAGCCTCTCCTACGAGCAGTACGTC.

This rearrangement joins TRBV10-1 to TRBJ2-7, with D maybe TRBD1 (6 bases). The CDR3 consists of 14 residues. The germline V gene has CDR1 WNHNN and CDR2 SYGVQD (reference sequence). V was pared by 5 bases and J by 1 base, with 12 bases between. The CDR3 protein is CASSRTDGSYEQYF. Written as DNA, the CDR3 is TGCGCCAGCAGTAGGACAGACGGTTCCTACGAGCAGTACTTC.

This clonotype appeared many times. The chain employs TRBV3-1 and TRBJ2-1, with TRBD2 matching 9 bases. Trimming cost V 4 bases and J 6 bases; bases outside gene matches: 7. The CDR3 loop spans 15 amino acids. Per the germline V gene, CDR1 is LGHDT and CDR2 is YNNKEL (reference sequence). DNA for the CDR3: TGTGCCAGCAGCCCTCGGACTAGCGCGGTCAATGAGCAGTTCTTC. Protein sequence: CASSPRTSAVNEQFF.

This clonotype was found a few times. The rearrangement uses TRBV28 and TRBJ2-7; D is uncertain. Germline lookup yields CDR1 MDHEN and CDR2 SYDVKM. Trimming left V 7 bases short and J 4 bases short, with 14 bases between. The CDR3 is 13 amino acids. CDR3 loop: CASTEAEEYEQYF. In nucleotides, the CDR3 is TGTGCCAGCACCGAAGCAGAGGAGTACGAGCAGTACTTC.

This clonotype has more than one count but fewer than ten. V usage is TRBV28 and J usage is TRBJ2-4; D unresolved. Trimming removed 3 bases at V and 8 bases at J, with 14 bases between. The CDR3 runs to 14 residues. Germline CDR1 and CDR2: MDHEN and SYDVKM. The CDR3 sequence is CASSFPPRRDIQYF. The CDR3 nucleotides read TGTGCCAGCAGTTTCCCCCCACGGAGAGACATTCAGTACTTC.

This chain links TRBV7-3 with TRBJ2-1; no clear D gene. The CDR3 runs 17 residues. Trimming took 3 bases from V and 2 from J, leaving 17 bases between them. Germline V gives CDR1 SGHTA, CDR2 FQGTGA. The CDR3 sequence is CASSLTSGNPPYNEQFF. CDR3 nucleotide sequence: TGTGCCAGCAGCTTGACAAGTGGGAACCCTCCCTACAATGAGCAGTTCTTC.

The rearrangement joins TRBV12-3 or TRBV12-4 to TRBJ2-7; maybe TRBD2 (5 bases). Trimming took off 0 bases at V and 2 bases at J, with 11 bases between the two ends. This CDR3 comprises 15 residues. The CDR3 region is CASSLAGGGAYEQYF. In nucleotides, the CDR3 is TGTGCCAGCAGTTTAGCTGGAGGCGGAGCCTACGAGCAGTACTTC.

This clonotype was seen a few times. This chain links TRBV29-1 with TRBJ1-1; tentative D call: TRBD1 (6 bases). V lost 5 bases, J lost 4 bases, and 17 bases lay in between. Germline V gene data show CDR1 as SQVTM and CDR2 as ANQGSEA. This CDR3 has 14 amino acids. The CDR3 bases are TGCAGCGTTAATTTACAGGGAGGCATCACTGAAGCTTTCTTT. Translating gives CSVNLQGGITEAFF. The variable domain in full, with the rest retrieved from reference TRBV29-1 and TRBJ1-1, is SAVISQKPSRDICQRGTSLTIQCQVDSQVTMMFWYRQQPGQSLTLIATANQGSEATYESGFVIDKFPISRPNLTFSTLTVSNMSPEDSSIYLCSVNLQGGITEAFFGQGTRLTVV.

The V and J genes are TRBV3-1 and TRBJ1-1; D is unclear. Germline V gene sequence: CDR1 LGHDT, CDR2 YNNKEL (reference sequence). The CDR3 contains 12 residues. Deletions cut 2 bases from V and 5 bases from J, with 6 bases between. The CDR3 sequence: CASSQYTTEAFF. DNA for the CDR3: TGTGCCAGCAGCCAATATACGACTGAAGCTTTCTTT.

This chain uses TRBV7-9 with TRBJ1-4; maybe TRBD1 (5 bases). CDR1 is SEHNR, CDR2 FQNEAQ, per germline (reference sequence). The CDR3 spans 15 residues. Between the trimmed V and J ends, which lost 1 base and 8 bases, there was a span of 14 bases. The CDR3 nucleotides read TGTGCCAGCAGCTTAGACGGGGGATTCGGGGAAAAACTGTTTTTT. As protein: CASSLDGGFGEKLFF.

This clonotype was counted between two and nine times. The chain combines TRBV5-1 with TRBJ2-1; D unresolved. This CDR3 has 14 amino acids. Between the trimmed V and J ends, which lost 1 base and 5 bases, there was a span of 10 bases. Germline values: CDR1 SGHRS, CDR2 YFSETQ. CDR3 nucleotide sequence: TGCGCCAGCAGCTTGCCGTTTCCCGACAATGAGCAGTTCTTC. It is translated as CASSLPFPDNEQFF. The variable domain in full, with the rest retrieved from reference TRBV5-1 and TRBJ2-1, is KAGVTQTPRYLIKTRGQQVTLSCSPISGHRSVSWYQQTPGQGLQFLFEYFSETQRNKGNFPGRFSGRQFSNSRSEMNVSTLELGDSALYLCASSLPFPDNEQFFGPGTRLTVL.

This clonotype showed up just a few times. The rearrangement joins TRBV5-1 to TRBJ1-3, with 9 bases fitting TRBD1. The ends lost 6 bases at V and 4 bases at J; junction bases unmatched: 14. The CDR3 is 17 residues long. The germline V gene has CDR1 SGHRS and CDR2 YFSETQ. CDR3 protein: CASKKDRGQSGGNTIYF. Here the CDR3 DNA reads TGCGCCAGCAAAAAGGACAGGGGCCAATCTGGAGGAAACACCATATATTTT.

A few counts support this clonotype. The gene calls are TRBV12-3 or TRBV12-4 and TRBJ2-5; 9 nucleotides match TRBD2. Losses at the gene ends were 3 bases for V and 5 bases for J; bases not matched to a gene: 7. This CDR3 comprises 15 residues. The CDR3 DNA follows: TGTGCCAGCAGTTTTACTAGCGGGTTTGCTGAGACCCAGTACTTC. Its protein is CASSFTSGFAETQYF.

The chain couples TRBV7-8 to TRBJ2-6; 8 positions match TRBD1. CDR1 is SGHVS, CDR2 FQNEAQ, per germline. This CDR3 region has 17 residues. V shed 3 bases and J 0 bases; nucleotides not matched to a gene: 4. CDR3 region: CASSLGTGVSGANVLTF. The DNA for the CDR3 is TGTGCCAGCAGCTTGGGGACAGGCGTCTCTGGGGCCAACGTCCTGACTTTC. Based on the CDR3 plus reference TRBV7-8 and TRBJ2-6, the full variable domain is GAGVSQSPRYKVAKRGQDVALRCDPISGHVSLFWYQQALGQGPEFLTYFQNEAQLDKSGLPSDRFFAERPEGSVSTLKIQRTQQEDSAVYLCASSLGTGVSGANVLTFGAGSRLTVL.

A few counts support this clonotype. The V gene is TRBV28, the J gene TRBJ2-7; 10 nucleotides match TRBD1. This CDR3 is built from 16 residues. V lost 5 bases and J lost 5; bases outside the gene matches: 12. Germline V lookup: CDR1 MDHEN, CDR2 SYDVKM. As DNA, the CDR3 is TGTGCCAGCAGTCCACTCGCCGGGACAGGGGCCCACGAGCAGTACTTC. Protein product: CASSPLAGTGAHEQYF. Complete variable domain (other parts from reference TRBV28 and TRBJ2-7): DVKVTQSSRYLVKRTGEKVFLECVQDMDHENMFWYRQDPGLGLRLIYFSYDVKMKEKGDIPEGYSVSREKKERFSLILESASTNQTSMYLCASSPLAGTGAHEQYFGPGTRLTVT.

This clonotype has more than one count but fewer than ten. This chain joins TRBV6-1 and TRBJ1-6; D might be TRBD1 (6 bases). Germline V gene sequence: CDR1 MNHNS, CDR2 SASEGT. V shed 7 bases and J shed 10 bases, with 14 bases lying between them. This CDR3 spans 13 amino acids. In DNA form, the CDR3 reads TGTGCCAGCACCAAGGGGGGGGCCTCACCCCTCCACTTT. It translates to CASTKGGASPLHF.

This clonotype was seen repeatedly, ten times or more. This chain connects TRBV14 to TRBJ2-1, with D unresolved. The germline V gene encodes CDR1 SGHDN and CDR2 FVKESK. CDR3 size: 16 residues. The V and J ends lost 3 bases and 2 bases respectively, with 14 bases between them. The CDR3 is CASSHLALGTYNEQFF. The DNA of the CDR3 is TGTGCCAGCAGCCATTTGGCTTTGGGGACCTACAATGAGCAGTTCTTC. The full variable domain, completed using reference TRBV14 and TRBJ2-1, is EAGVTQFPSHSVIEKGQTVTLRCDPISGHDNLYWYRRVMGKEIKFLLHFVKESKQDESGMPNNRFLAERTGGTYSTLKVQPAELEDSGVYFCASSHLALGTYNEQFFGPGTRLTVL.

This clonotype has just a few counts. The rearrangement links TRBV20-1 to TRBJ2-1; 10 nucleotides match TRBD1. This CDR3 has 13 residues. Germline CDR1 reads DFQATT; CDR2 reads SNEGSKA (reference sequence). Trimming removed 5 bases from V and 9 bases from J; junction bases left unmatched: 7. The CDR3 DNA is TGCAGTGCTTCCGGGACAGGGGTTGGTGAGCAGTTCTTC. As protein: CSASGTGVGEQFF.

The table lists this clonotype with a few counts. This chain uses TRBV5-1 with TRBJ2-1; D gene uncertain. Germline V gene lookup returns CDR1 SGHRS and CDR2 YFSETQ. CDR3 size: 16 residues. V lost 4 bases to trimming and J lost 0 bases, with 14 bases between them. CDR3 loop: CASSIPSLSSYNEQFF. In DNA form, the CDR3 reads TGCGCCAGCAGCATACCGTCATTGAGCTCCTACAATGAGCAGTTCTTC.

This clonotype has more than one count but fewer than ten. The chain is built from TRBV3-1 and TRBJ1-1; D is possibly TRBD1 (5 bases). There are 13 residues in the CDR3. V was cut by 1 base and J by 8 bases, with 11 bases left in between. Per germline, CDR1 LGHDT and CDR2 YNNKEL (reference sequence). CDR3 protein: CASSQVMRGEAFF. The CDR3 bases are TGTGCCAGCAGCCAAGTAATGAGGGGAGAAGCTTTCTTT.

This clonotype was counted a few times. The rearrangement uses TRBV15 and TRBJ2-3; TRBD1 matches 7 bases. Germline trimming cut 0 bases from V and 1 base from J; bases unmatched to any gene: 4. CDR1 is LNHNV and CDR2 is YYDKDF in the germline V gene (reference sequence). CDR3 size: 16 residues. The chain's CDR3 is CATSRDLGGGTDTQYF. The CDR3 coding sequence is TGTGCCACCAGCAGAGATCTAGGGGGCGGCACAGATACGCAGTATTTT. Looking up the rest from reference TRBV15 and TRBJ2-3 gives the full variable domain: DAMVIQNPRYQVTQFGKPVTLSCSQTLNHNVMYWYQQKSSQAPKLLFHYYDKDFNNEADTPDNFQSRRPNTSFCFLDIRSPGLGDTAMYLCATSRDLGGGTDTQYFGPGTRLTVL.